This T cell receptor (beta chain) is drawn from a study of T cell responses to AZD1222 COVID-19 vaccine. Overall study: Analysis merged second doses at about 4 or about 12 weeks. Study-wide results and caveats: The donor group comprised mostly white British people and more females; the analysis possibly underestimated clonal diversity.

Note on this clone: No antigen is known for it.

Using immunoSEQ multiplex PCR, the repertoire was profiled, and TCRdb retains in-frame clones only, with some absent. The table has 130,000 or so clones, 80% to 95% seen once. The CDR3 has 13 amino acids. Trimming cost V 3 bases and J 8 bases, with 13 bases left between them. CDR1 is KGHSH, CDR2 LQKENI, per germline. Sequencing used peripheral blood, obtained on day 0 of AZD1222 vaccination. The rearrangement uses TRBV18 and TRBJ1-2; a possible D gene is TRBD1 (5 bases). The TCR comes from an adult in good health. CDR3 bases: TGTGCCAGCTCACCCTCAGGGACGGGAGGCTACACCTTC. Protein sequence: CASSPSGTGGYTF.